This TCR beta chain was found in a study of PD-L1 blockade in urothelial cancer. In this sample, this clone turned up a few times. The table came from immunoSEQ multiplex PCR; TCRdb's copy has only in-frame clones and leaves some out. The sample lists some 800 clones; 35% to 40% were seen once. The CDR3 length is 15 residues. After removal of 4 bases from V and 8 bases from J, the junction contained 11 bases not matched to a gene. Germline V gene lookup returns CDR1 SGDLS and CDR2 YYNGEE. The genes are TRBV9 and TRBJ2-1; TRBD1 matches 8 bases. The sample consisted of tumor tissue, taken before atezolizumab (anti-PD-L1) treatment. The clonotype comes from a man aged 50-59 years with urothelial cancer. The CDR3 here is CASSPTRTGIHEQFF. In DNA form, the CDR3 reads TGTGCCAGCAGCCCCACACGGACAGGGATCCATGAGCAGTTCTTC.